The text below deals with one TCR beta chain. The antigen is undetermined. Other DNA sequences in this specimen translate into the identical CDR3. The CDR3 has 12 residues. The V gene's germline CDR1 is MGHDK and CDR2 SYGVNS. Trimming took off 6 bases at V and 0 bases at J, with 4 bases between the two ends. The record originates from a study of shared clonotypes between healthy human individuals. Assay runs were performed at deep level. Per the authors' pipeline: ImmunoSEQ supplied junction-only sequences lacking quality scores, so filtering was different. Some clones are missing from TCRdb's copy, which holds only in-frame ones; the method was immunoSEQ multiplex PCR. V and J calls and clone size come straight from that table; D and trimming were deduced from the DNA. The sample carries fewer than 3 million clones, roughly 92% recorded once. The study's findings and limits: The study generally estimated greater richness for naive than memory subsets. Between a handful of donors, naive CD4 clonotypes were shared at a level of about 5%.

Sequencing was done on a sample of naive CD4+ T cells from PBMCs. As to subset: CD45RA+ positively selected. The sequence came from a man aged 18-30 years in good health. Some clones in this sample may be carry-over from other donors' samples. The V gene is TRBV25-1, the J gene TRBJ2-3; D gene uncertain. CDR3 region: CASRSSTDTQYF. The CDR3 DNA is TGTGCCAGCAGATCTAGCACAGATACGCAGTATTTT.